This T cell receptor (beta chain) is from a study of OX40 agonist ivuxolimab in advanced cancers. Study information: Patients got intravenous ivuxolimab at 0.01 to 10 mg/kg every 2 weeks. The dose-escalation cohort was over 65% male, with a mean age of 60 years, ranging about 23 to 80.

Study-level results: Average numbers of expanded clones were greater in CD8+ T cells than in CD4+.

Germline assignment: CDR1 SGHVS and CDR2 FNYEAQ. The CDR3 has 15 amino acids. V gave up 1 base and J gave up 3 bases, with 12 bases separating them. No patient had autoimmune disease or received systemic immunosuppression. With respect to this clone: Its target is not known.

Clones were read by immunoSEQ multiplex PCR, and TCRdb kept only the in-frame ones, dropping some. The data hold around 100,000 clones, with 70% to 90% observed a single time. The receptor was isolated from an adult with an advanced solid tumor such as melanoma, head and neck, liver or kidney cancer. The source was CD4+ or CD8+ T cells sorted from blood, collected in a trial of the OX40 agonist ivuxolimab. This chain links TRBV7-6 with TRBJ1-2, with D perhaps matching TRBD1 (5 bases). The CDR3 DNA is TGTGCCAGCAGCTTAGTCGCTGGACAACACTATGGCTACACCTTC. Translation gives CASSLVAGQHYGYTF.